This T cell receptor (beta chain) was recorded in a study of shared clonotypes between healthy human individuals. Study-level information: Three CD4 naive, three CD4 memory, two CD8 naive and one CD8 memory plate were used per donor.

Germline CDR1 reads SGHAT; CDR2 reads FQNNGV. The CDR3 spans 14 residues. Trimming pared 5 bases from V and 2 bases from J, leaving 11 bases between. Using immunoSEQ multiplex PCR, the repertoire was profiled, and TCRdb retains in-frame clones only, with some absent. This sample has millions of clones; roughly 94% occur once, and the top ten carry 0.13%. The TCR was taken from a man aged 18 to 30 in good health. The sample taken for sequencing was naive CD4+ T cells sorted from blood. Indicated subset: CD45RA+ positively selected. The V and J genes are TRBV11-2 and TRBJ2-3; possibly TRBD2 for D (6 bases). In DNA form, the CDR3 reads TGTGCCAGCAGCATCGCGGGAATCACAGATACGCAGTATTTT. Translation: CASSIAGITDTQYF. The full variable domain, rest sourced from reference TRBV11-2 and TRBJ2-3, is EAGVAQSPRYKIIEKRQSVAFWCNPISGHATLYWYQQILGQGPKLLIQFQNNGVVDDSQLPKDRFSAERLKGVDSTLKIQPAKLEDSAVYLCASSIAGITDTQYFGPGTRLTVL.